This entry lists 8 T cell receptor beta chains sequenced from one sample in a study of cytomegalovirus exposure and HLA in healthy donors. PCR involved 60 Vbeta and 13 Jbeta primers. Clones were read by immunoSEQ multiplex PCR, and TCRdb kept only the in-frame ones, dropping some. The table records some 120,000 clones, about three quarters of them present only once. Sequencing was carried out using PBMCs. Receptors originate from a human donor in good health.

The chain couples TRBV19 to TRBJ1-4; D gene ambiguous. V lost 9 bases and J lost 4, with 12 bases in between. The CDR3 loop spans 13 amino acids. CDR1 is LNHDA and CDR2 is SQIVND in the germline V gene (reference sequence). The CDR3 DNA reads as TGTGCCAGCCGGCGGAATTTTAATGAAAAACTGTTTTTT. Translated, it gives CASRRNFNEKLFF.

The chain combines TRBV9 with TRBJ2-6; 12 bases fit TRBD1. From germline, CDR1 is SGDLS and CDR2 YYNGEE. Germline trimming cut 2 bases from V and 2 bases from J; bases unmatched to any gene: 8. The CDR3 has 19 residues. The DNA of the CDR3 is TGTGCCAGCAGCGTTCGCGCGGGACAGGGGGCGCCTGGGGCCAACGTCCTGACTTTC. It yields the protein CASSVRAGQGAPGANVLTF.

The rearrangement links TRBV28 to TRBJ1-4, with 7 bases aligning to TRBD1. From germline, CDR1 is MDHEN and CDR2 SYDVKM. The V segment lost 7 bases and the J segment 4 bases; nucleotides outside the gene matches: 9. The CDR3 is 15 residues long. CDR3 bases: TGTGCCAGCAACACGATCAGGGGGATTAATGAAAAACTGTTTTTT. Encoded protein: CASNTIRGINEKLFF. Together with reference TRBV28 and TRBJ1-4, the CDR3 gives the full variable domain: DVKVTQSSRYLVKRTGEKVFLECVQDMDHENMFWYRQDPGLGLRLIYFSYDVKMKEKGDIPEGYSVSREKKERFSLILESASTNQTSMYLCASNTIRGINEKLFFGSGTQLSVL.

The chain is built from TRBV4-1 and TRBJ1-5; 7 nucleotides line up with TRBD1. This CDR3 has 16 residues. Germline CDR1 and CDR2: MGHRA and YSYEKL. The V and J ends lost 2 bases and 4 bases, in that order; junction bases with no gene match: 8. DNA of the CDR3: TGCGCCAGCAGCCAACGCTGGACAGGAGAAAATCAGCCCCAGCATTTT. Translation: CASSQRWTGENQPQHF.

The chain combines TRBV6-6 with TRBJ1-2; 7 nucleotides align to TRBD1. There are 14 residues in the CDR3. Trimming removed 5 bases from V and 4 bases from J; junction bases left unmatched: 7. Germline CDR1 is MNHNY and CDR2 is SVGAGI (reference sequence). For the CDR3, the DNA is TGTGCCAGCAGTGCTCAGACAGGGCTCTATGGCTACACCTTC. This translates into CASSAQTGLYGYTF.

V gene TRBV5-1 combines with J gene TRBJ2-1; 7 positions agree with TRBD2. Germline CDR1 SGHRS, CDR2 YFSETQ. The J segment lost 3 bases and the V segment lost 0 bases, leaving 6 bases of the junction unmatched. CDR3 length equals 16 residues. The CDR3 bases are TGCGCCAGCAGCTTGGTTGCTAGCGGAGACTACAATGAGCAGTTCTTC. It specifies CASSLVASGDYNEQFF.

The chain carries TRBV6-5 and TRBJ1-5, with TRBD1 as a possible D gene (5 bases). This CDR3 spans 15 amino acids. Germline CDR1 reads MNHEY; CDR2 reads SVGAGI. The V and J ends lost 3 bases and 0 bases respectively, with 9 bases between them. Here the CDR3 DNA reads TGTGCCAGCAGTTATCCAGGGTATAGCAATCAGCCCCAGCATTTT. This codes for CASSYPGYSNQPQHF.

V gene TRBV19 combines with J gene TRBJ1-2, with D perhaps matching TRBD1 (6 bases). CDR3 length equals 13 residues. V was trimmed by 9 bases and J by 7 bases, leaving 18 bases between them. Germline CDR1 and CDR2: LNHDA and SQIVND (reference sequence). CDR3: CARRKGGKCGYTF. The CDR3 DNA is TGTGCCAGGAGGAAGGGGGGGAAGTGTGGCTACACCTTC.